The clone carrying this T cell receptor (beta chain) has a handful of counts. Its specificity is not known. According to the study, genomic DNA was the template for TCR beta VDJ and CDR3 profiling. TCRdb called the reads again in MiXCR, with one record for every CDR3 protein. This table holds some 170,000 distinct CDR3 sequences, around half found once. The data originate from a study of CD8+CD57+ T cells in acquired aplastic anemia. Findings and limits, study-wide: Common to patients and controls were twenty-nine CD8+ CDR3 sequences.

The germline V gene has CDR1 SGHNT and CDR2 YYREEE (reference sequence). CDR3 length equals 14 residues. V lost 3 bases, J lost 2 bases, and 8 bases lay in between. An expansion of CD8+CD57+ cells by flow cytometry had been shown in patients chosen for sequencing. Each patient had severe acquired aplastic anemia. This rearrangement joins TRBV5-4 to TRBJ2-2; either TRBD1 or TRBD2 may supply D (5 bases each). The sequence came from a human donor with aplastic anemia. Sequencing input: sorted CD4+, CD8+, or CD8+CD57+ T cells (not recorded which) from PBMCs. The CDR3 is CASSSGPNTGELFF. In DNA, the CDR3 is TGTGCCAGCAGCTCGGGACCAAACACCGGGGAGCTGTTTTTT. Full variable domain (remainder filled in from reference TRBV5-4 and TRBJ2-2): ETGVTQSPTHLIKTRGQQVTLRCSSQSGHNTVSWYQQALGQGPQFIFQYYREEENGRGNFPPRFSGLQFPNYSSELNVNALELDDSALYLCASSSGPNTGELFFGEGSRLTVL.